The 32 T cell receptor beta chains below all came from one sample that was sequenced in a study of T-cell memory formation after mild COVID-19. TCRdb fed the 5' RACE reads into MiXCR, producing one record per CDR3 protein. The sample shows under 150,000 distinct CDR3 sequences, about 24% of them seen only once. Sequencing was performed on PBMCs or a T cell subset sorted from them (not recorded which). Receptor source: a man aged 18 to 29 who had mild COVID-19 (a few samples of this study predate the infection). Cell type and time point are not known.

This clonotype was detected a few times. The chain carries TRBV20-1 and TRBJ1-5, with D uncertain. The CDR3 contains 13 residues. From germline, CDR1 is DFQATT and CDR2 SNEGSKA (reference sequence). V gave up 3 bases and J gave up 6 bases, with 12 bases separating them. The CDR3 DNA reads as TGCAGTGCTAGGGAACGTGAGGGTCAGCCCCAGCATTTT. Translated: CSAREREGQPQHF.

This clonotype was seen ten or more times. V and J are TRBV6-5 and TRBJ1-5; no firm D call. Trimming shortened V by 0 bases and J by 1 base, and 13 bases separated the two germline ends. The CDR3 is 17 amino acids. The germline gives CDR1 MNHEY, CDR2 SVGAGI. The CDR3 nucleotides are TGTGCCAGCAGTTACTCGTTTCCTCCCACAAGCAATCAGCCCCAGCATTTT. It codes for CASSYSFPPTSNQPQHF.

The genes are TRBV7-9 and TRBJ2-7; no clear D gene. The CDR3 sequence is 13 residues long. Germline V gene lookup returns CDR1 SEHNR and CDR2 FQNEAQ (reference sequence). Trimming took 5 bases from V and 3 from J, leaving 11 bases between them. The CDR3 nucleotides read TGTGCCAGCAGCGTCTTGATCCGCTACGAGCAGTACTTC. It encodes CASSVLIRYEQYF.

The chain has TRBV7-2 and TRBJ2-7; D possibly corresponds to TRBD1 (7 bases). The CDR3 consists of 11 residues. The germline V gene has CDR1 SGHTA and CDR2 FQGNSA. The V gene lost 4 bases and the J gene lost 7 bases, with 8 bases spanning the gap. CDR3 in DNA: TGTGCCAGCAGCTCAGGGGGGGAGCAGTACTTC. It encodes CASSSGGEQYF.

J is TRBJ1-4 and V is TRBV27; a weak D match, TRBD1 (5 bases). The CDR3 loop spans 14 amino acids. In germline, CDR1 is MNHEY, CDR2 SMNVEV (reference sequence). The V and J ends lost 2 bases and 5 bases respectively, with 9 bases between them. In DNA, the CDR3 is TGTGCCAGCAGTTTAAGGGGACGGAATGAAAAACTGTTTTTT. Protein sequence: CASSLRGRNEKLFF.

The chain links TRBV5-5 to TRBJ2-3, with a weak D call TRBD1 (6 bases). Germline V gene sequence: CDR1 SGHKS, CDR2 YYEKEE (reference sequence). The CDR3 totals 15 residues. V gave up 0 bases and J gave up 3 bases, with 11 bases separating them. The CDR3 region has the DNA TGTGCCAGCAGCTTGGGCAGGGGATTAACAGATACGCAGTATTTT. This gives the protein CASSLGRGLTDTQYF.

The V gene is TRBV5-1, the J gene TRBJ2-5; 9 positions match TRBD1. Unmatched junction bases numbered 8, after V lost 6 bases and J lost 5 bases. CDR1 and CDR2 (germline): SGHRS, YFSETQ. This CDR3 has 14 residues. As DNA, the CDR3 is TGCGCCAGCATCCCGACAGGGGGTTTGGAGACCCAGTACTTC. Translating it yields CASIPTGGLETQYF.

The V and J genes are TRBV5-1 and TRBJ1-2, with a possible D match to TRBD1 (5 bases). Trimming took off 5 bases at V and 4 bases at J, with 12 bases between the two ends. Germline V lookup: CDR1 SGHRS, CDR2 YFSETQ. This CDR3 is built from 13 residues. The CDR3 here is CASRSTGIYGYTF. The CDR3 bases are TGCGCCAGCAGGTCTACAGGAATCTATGGCTACACCTTC.

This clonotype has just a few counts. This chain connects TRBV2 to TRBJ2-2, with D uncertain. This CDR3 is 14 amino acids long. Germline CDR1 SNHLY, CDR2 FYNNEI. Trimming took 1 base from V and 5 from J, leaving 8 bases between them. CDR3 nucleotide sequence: TGTGCCAGCAGTGAAGGCAAGAAGACCGGGGAGCTGTTTTTT. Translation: CASSEGKKTGELFF.

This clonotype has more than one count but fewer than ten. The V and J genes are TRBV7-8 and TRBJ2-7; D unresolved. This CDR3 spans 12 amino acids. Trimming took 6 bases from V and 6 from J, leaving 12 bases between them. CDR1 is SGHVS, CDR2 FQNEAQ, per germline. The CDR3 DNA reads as TGTGCCAGCAGATACAACCAAGCCGAGCAGTACTTC. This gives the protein CASRYNQAEQYF.

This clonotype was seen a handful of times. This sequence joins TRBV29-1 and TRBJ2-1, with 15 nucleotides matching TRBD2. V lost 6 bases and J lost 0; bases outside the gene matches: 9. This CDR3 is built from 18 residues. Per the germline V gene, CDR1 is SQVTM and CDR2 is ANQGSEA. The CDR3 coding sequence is TGCAGCGTAAATATAGGACTAGCGGGGGGGAGCTCCTACAATGAGCAGTTCTTC. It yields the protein CSVNIGLAGGSSYNEQFF.

CDR3 amino acids: CASSQWGSYEQYF. DNA of the CDR3: TGCGCCAGCAGCCAATGGGGGTCCTACGAGCAGTACTTC. This sequence joins TRBV4-1 and TRBJ2-7, with D possibly being TRBD1 or TRBD2 (5 bases each). Looked up from germline, CDR1 is MGHRA and CDR2 is YSYEKL. CDR3 size: 13 residues. Trimming took 2 bases from V and 1 from J, leaving 6 bases between them.

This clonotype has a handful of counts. CDR3 amino acids: CASSFTSLYEQYF. The CDR3, as DNA: TGTGCCAGCAGTTTTACGAGCCTCTACGAGCAGTACTTC. The V call is TRBV27, the J call TRBJ2-7, with D unclear. Per the germline V gene, CDR1 is MNHEY and CDR2 is SMNVEV (reference sequence). The CDR3 is made up of 13 amino acids. Trimming cost V 3 bases and J 3 bases, with 9 bases left between them.

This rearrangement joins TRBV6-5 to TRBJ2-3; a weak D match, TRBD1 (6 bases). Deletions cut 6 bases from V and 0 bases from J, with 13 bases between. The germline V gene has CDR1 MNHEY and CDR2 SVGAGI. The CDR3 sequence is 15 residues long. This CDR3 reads CASSPSQGSTDTQYF. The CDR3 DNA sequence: TGTGCCAGCAGCCCCTCACAGGGAAGCACAGATACGCAGTATTTT.

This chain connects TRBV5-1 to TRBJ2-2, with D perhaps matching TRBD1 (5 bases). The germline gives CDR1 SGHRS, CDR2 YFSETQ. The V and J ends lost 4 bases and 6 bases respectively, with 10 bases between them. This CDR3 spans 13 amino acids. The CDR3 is CASSSTGPGELFF. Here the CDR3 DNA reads TGCGCCAGCAGCAGTACAGGTCCCGGGGAGCTGTTTTTT.

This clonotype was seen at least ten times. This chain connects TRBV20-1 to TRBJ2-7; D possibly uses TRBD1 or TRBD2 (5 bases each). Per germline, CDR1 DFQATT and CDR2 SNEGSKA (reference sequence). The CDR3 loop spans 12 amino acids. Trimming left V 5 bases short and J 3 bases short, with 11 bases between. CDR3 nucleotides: TGCAGTGCTCGGGACCTCTACTACGAGCAGTACTTC. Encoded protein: CSARDLYYEQYF.

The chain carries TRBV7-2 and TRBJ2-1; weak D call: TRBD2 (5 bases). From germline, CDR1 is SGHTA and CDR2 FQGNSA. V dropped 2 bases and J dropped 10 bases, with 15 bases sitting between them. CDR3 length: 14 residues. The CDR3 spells CASSLSPPGIEQFF. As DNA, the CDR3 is TGTGCCAGCAGCTTATCCCCCCCGGGAATAGAGCAGTTCTTC.

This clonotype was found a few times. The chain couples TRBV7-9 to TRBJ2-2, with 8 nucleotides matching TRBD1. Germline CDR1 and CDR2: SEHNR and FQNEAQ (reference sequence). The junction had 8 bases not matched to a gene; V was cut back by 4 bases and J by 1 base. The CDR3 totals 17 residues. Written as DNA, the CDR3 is TGTGCCAGCAGCTCAAATTCACAGGGGGAGAACACCGGGGAGCTGTTTTTT. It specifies CASSSNSQGENTGELFF.

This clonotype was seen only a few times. CDR3 protein: CASSTEASSYNEQFF. The CDR3 DNA reads TGTGCCAGTAGTACCGAGGCCAGCTCCTACAATGAGCAGTTCTTC. This chain joins TRBV19 and TRBJ2-1; no clear D. This CDR3 is 15 amino acids long. V dropped 4 bases and J dropped 0 bases, with 10 bases sitting between them. Germline CDR1 is LNHDA and CDR2 is SQIVND (reference sequence). The variable domain in full, with the rest retrieved from reference TRBV19 and TRBJ2-1, is DGGITQSPKYLFRKEGQNVTLSCEQNLNHDAMYWYRQDPGQGLRLIYYSQIVNDFQKGDIAEGYSVSREKKESFPLTVTSAQKNPTAFYLCASSTEASSYNEQFFGPGTRLTVL.

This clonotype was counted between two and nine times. This CDR3 is CASSPPLFPAAGETQYF. The CDR3 bases are TGTGCCAGCAGCCCCCCCTTGTTCCCGGCAGCTGGCGAGACCCAGTACTTC. The chain recombines TRBV7-9 with TRBJ2-5; unclear D gene. CDR1 is SEHNR and CDR2 is FQNEAQ in the germline V gene (reference sequence). The CDR3 extends over 17 amino acids. V lost 5 bases to trimming and J lost 5 bases, with 24 bases between them.

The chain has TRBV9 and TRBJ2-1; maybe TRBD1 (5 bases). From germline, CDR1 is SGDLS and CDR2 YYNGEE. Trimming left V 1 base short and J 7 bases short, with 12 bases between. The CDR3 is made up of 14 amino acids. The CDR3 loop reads CASSVYQGWNEQFF. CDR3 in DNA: TGTGCCAGCAGCGTATATCAGGGATGGAATGAGCAGTTCTTC.

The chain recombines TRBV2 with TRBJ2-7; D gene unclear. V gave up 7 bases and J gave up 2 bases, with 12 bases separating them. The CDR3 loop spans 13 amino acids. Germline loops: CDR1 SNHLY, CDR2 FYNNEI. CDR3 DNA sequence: TGTGCCAGCATTTCCTCAGGTCCCTACGAGCAGTACGTC. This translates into CASISSGPYEQYV.

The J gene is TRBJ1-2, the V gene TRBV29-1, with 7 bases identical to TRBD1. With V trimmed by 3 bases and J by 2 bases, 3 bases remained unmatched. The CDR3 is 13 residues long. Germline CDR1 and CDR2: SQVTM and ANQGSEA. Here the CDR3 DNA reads TGCAGCGTTGATGAGGACAGGAACTATGGCTACACCTTC. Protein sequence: CSVDEDRNYGYTF. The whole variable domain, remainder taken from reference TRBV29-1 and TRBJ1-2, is SAVISQKPSRDICQRGTSLTIQCQVDSQVTMMFWYRQQPGQSLTLIATANQGSEATYESGFVIDKFPISRPNLTFSTLTVSNMSPEDSSIYLCSVDEDRNYGYTFGSGTRLTVV.

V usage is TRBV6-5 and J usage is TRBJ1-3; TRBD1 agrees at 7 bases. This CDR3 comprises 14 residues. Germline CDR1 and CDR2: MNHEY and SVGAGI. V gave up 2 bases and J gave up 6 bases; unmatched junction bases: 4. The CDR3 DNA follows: TGTGCCAGCAGTTACACAGGGGCTGTAAACACCATATATTTT. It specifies CASSYTGAVNTIYF.

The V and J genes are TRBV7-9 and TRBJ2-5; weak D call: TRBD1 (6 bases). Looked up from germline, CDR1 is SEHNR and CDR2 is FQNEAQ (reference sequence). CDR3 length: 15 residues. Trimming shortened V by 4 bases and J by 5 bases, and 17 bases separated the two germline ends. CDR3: CASSSAEGVAETQYF. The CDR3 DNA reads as TGTGCCAGCAGCTCCGCCGAGGGGGTTGCGGAGACCCAGTACTTC.

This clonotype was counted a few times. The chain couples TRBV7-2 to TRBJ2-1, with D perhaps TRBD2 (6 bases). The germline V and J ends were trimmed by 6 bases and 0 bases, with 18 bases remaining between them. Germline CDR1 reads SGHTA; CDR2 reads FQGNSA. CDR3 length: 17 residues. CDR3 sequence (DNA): TGTGCCAGCAGTCACCTAGGCCGGGAGAGCTCCTACAATGAGCAGTTCTTC. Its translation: CASSHLGRESSYNEQFF.

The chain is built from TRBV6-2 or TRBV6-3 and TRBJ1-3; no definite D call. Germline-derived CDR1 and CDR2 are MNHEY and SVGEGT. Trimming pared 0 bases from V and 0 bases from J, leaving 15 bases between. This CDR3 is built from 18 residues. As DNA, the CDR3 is TGTGCCAGCAGTTACTCCCCGCGGGGATTCCTCTCTGGAAACACCATATATTTT. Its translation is CASSYSPRGFLSGNTIYF.

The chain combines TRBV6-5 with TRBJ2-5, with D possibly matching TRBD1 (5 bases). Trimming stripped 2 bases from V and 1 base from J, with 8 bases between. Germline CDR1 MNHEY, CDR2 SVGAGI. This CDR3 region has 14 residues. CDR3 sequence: CASSYSRVQETQYF. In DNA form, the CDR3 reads TGTGCCAGCAGTTACAGCAGGGTCCAAGAGACCCAGTACTTC.

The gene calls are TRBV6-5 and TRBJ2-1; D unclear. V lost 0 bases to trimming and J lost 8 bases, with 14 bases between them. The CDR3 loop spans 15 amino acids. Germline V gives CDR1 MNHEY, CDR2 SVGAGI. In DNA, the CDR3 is TGTGCCAGCAGTTACTCGCACTTCCGGATCGATGAGCAGTTCTTC. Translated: CASSYSHFRIDEQFF.

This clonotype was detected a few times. The CDR3 DNA follows: TGTGCCAGCAGCTCGACTAGCGGGGGGGTGAGCACAGATACGCAGTATTTT. It encodes CASSSTSGGVSTDTQYF. The rearrangement links TRBV12-3 or TRBV12-4 to TRBJ2-3, with 14 bases that match TRBD2. The CDR3 runs to 17 residues. J was trimmed by 0 bases and V by 6 bases; bases with no gene match: 5.

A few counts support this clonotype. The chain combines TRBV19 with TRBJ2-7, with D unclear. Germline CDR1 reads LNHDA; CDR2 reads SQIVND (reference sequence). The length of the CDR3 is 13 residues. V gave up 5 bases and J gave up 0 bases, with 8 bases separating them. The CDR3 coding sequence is TGTGCCAGTAGTCTCAGGACCTCCTACGAGCAGTACTTC. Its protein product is CASSLRTSYEQYF.

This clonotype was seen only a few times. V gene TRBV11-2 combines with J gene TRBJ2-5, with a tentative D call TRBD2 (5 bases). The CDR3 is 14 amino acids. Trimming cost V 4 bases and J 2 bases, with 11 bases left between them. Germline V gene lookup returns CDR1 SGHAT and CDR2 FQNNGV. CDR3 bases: TGTGCCAGCAGCTCTGCGGGCGTACAAGAGACCCAGTACTTC. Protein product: CASSSAGVQETQYF.